The 9 T cell receptor beta chains reported below all come from one sample, sequenced in a study of T cell clonality in common variable immunodeficiency (dated by TCRdb to 2015 to 2017). Libraries were made using the immunoSEQ multiplex PCR assay. This immuneACCESS table, as held by TCRdb, lists in-frame sequences with V and J called but not all clones. Of the missing ones, under half trace to an unresolved V gene in checked studies; the others have no known cause. The table puts about 42,000 clones in this sample, none counted just once. The top ten hold 2.1% of the sample. Input material: peripheral blood mononuclear cells. These TCRs come from a person between 18 and 75 years old in good health.

The sample holds many counts of this clone. The CDR3 reads CASSPLSTDTQYF. CDR3 DNA (partial): TGTGCCAGCTCACCGCTAAGCACAGATACG. The rearrangement uses TRBV18 and TRBJ2-3; D not resolved. The read ends 3 residues before the CDR3 terminus; that terminus is restored from the germline J gene. Germline CDR1 and CDR2: KGHSH and LQKENI. V lost 3 bases and J 0 bases, leaving 4 bases between the germline ends. The CDR3 sequence is 13 residues long. Supplemented by reference TRBV18 and TRBJ2-3, the full variable domain reads NAGVMQNPRHLVRRRGQEARLRCSPMKGHSHVYWYRQLPEEGLKFMVYLQKENIIDESGMPKERFSAEFPKEGPSILRIQQVVRGDSAAYFCASSPLSTDTQYFGPGTRLTVL.

This clone was observed at least ten times. Read data end 3 residues before the CDR3 end; the end is taken from the germline J gene. V usage is TRBV20-1 and J usage is TRBJ2-3; 10 bases are shared with TRBD2. Losses at the gene ends were 5 bases for V and 0 bases for J; bases not matched to a gene: 5. Germline CDR1 DFQATT, CDR2 SNEGSKA (reference sequence). The CDR3 runs to 15 residues. The chain's CDR3 is CSASIAGGSTDTQYF. CDR3 DNA, as far as it was read: TGCAGTGCTTCTATAGCGGGAGGAAGCACAGATACG.

This clone has a count of ten or more. The CDR3 goes on 3 residues after the read ends, and that part is filled in from the germline J gene. J is TRBJ2-2 and V is TRBV5-1; 9 bases fit TRBD1. The CDR3 totals 15 residues. Germline trimming cut 6 bases from V and 3 bases from J; bases unmatched to any gene: 6. Germline V gene lookup returns CDR1 SGHRS and CDR2 YFSETQ. The CDR3 here is CASKFRTGDTGELFF. The DNA read from the CDR3 is TGCGCCAGCAAGTTTCGGACAGGGGACACCGGGGAG.

The sample holds many counts of this clone. Read coverage stops 3 residues before the CDR3 terminus; the germline J gene supplies the remainder. The chain has TRBV28 and TRBJ2-2; 8 bases fit TRBD1. CDR3 length: 14 amino acids. With V trimmed by 7 bases and J by 5 bases, 6 bases remained unmatched. Germline-derived CDR1 and CDR2 are MDHEN and SYDVKM. This CDR3 reads CASIINRGTGELFF. The part of the CDR3 DNA that was read is TGTGCCAGCATAATCAACAGGGGGACCGGGGAG.

Ten or more counts support this clone. The read falls 3 residues short of the CDR3 end, and the missing part is taken from the germline J gene. V usage is TRBV5-6 and J usage is TRBJ2-7, with TRBD2 as a possible D gene (5 bases). From germline, CDR1 is SGHDT and CDR2 YYEEEE. The CDR3 is 15 residues long. Trimming took 5 bases from V and 5 from J, leaving 20 bases between them. CDR3 bases read: TGTGCCAGCAGTCCAAGACTACCGCCGACGAACGAG. Its translation: CASSPRLPPTNE. The whole CDR3 reads CASSPRLPPTNEQYF.

This clone was seen repeatedly, ten times or more. The CDR3 extends 3 residues past the end of the read, so its final part is completed from the germline J gene. The V gene is TRBV12-3 or TRBV12-4, the J gene TRBJ1-3, with D possibly being TRBD1 (6 bases). V was shortened by 6 bases and J by 3 bases, with 15 bases between the two germline ends. The CDR3 extends over 15 amino acids. CDR3 residues: CASSSQGGFGNTIYF. Partial CDR3 DNA: TGTGCCAGCAGCTCACAGGGAGGATTTGGAAACACC.

In this sample, this clone turned up a few times. A read error may explain this, as a much larger clone is one base away. With the read ending 3 residues before the CDR3 end, the germline J gene is used to fill in that end. This chain uses TRBV7-3 with TRBJ2-5, with 12 positions matching TRBD2. The CDR3 totals 15 residues. Per germline, CDR1 SGHTA and CDR2 FQGTGA. The CDR3: CASGRLAGVTDTQYF. The DNA read from the CDR3 is TGTGCCAGCGGCCGACTAGCGGGAGTGACAGATACC.

This clone appeared many times. The DNA ends 3 residues before the CDR3 does, and the rest of the CDR3 is filled in from the germline J gene. This chain uses TRBV5-6 with TRBJ2-7; D is perhaps TRBD2 (5 bases). V was pared by 6 bases and J by 0 bases, with 16 bases between. The CDR3 sequence is 15 residues long. From germline, CDR1 is SGHDT and CDR2 YYEEEE. CDR3 DNA, as far as it was read: TGTGCCAGCATCCAAAGGACTTCGAACTCCTACGAG. It translates to CASIQRTSNSYE. The whole CDR3 protein reads CASIQRTSNSYEQYF.

This clone was seen repeatedly, ten times or more. The read comes to an end 3 residues before the CDR3 does, leaving the germline J gene to fill in the end. The V call is TRBV18, the J call TRBJ2-2; possible D gene TRBD1, 6 bases. Trimming cost V 3 bases and J 1 base, with 6 bases left between them. CDR1 and CDR2 (germline): KGHSH, LQKENI. The CDR3 extends over 14 amino acids. The CDR3 loop is CASSPDRNTGELFF. The CDR3 bases that were read are TGTGCCAGCTCACCGGACAGGAACACCGGGGAG.